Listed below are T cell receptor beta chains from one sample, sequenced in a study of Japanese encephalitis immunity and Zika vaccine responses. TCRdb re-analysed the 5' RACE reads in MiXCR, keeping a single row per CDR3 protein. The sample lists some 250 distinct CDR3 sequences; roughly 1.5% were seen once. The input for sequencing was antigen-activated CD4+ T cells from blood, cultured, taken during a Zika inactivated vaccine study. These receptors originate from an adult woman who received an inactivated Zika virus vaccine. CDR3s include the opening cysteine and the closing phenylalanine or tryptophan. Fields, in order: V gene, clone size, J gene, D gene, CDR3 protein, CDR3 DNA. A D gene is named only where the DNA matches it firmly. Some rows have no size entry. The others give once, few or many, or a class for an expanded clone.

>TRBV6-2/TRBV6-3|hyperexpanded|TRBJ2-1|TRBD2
CASSYSPGLVNNEQFF
TGTGCCAGCAGTTACTCACCGGGACTAGTAAACAATGAGCAGTTCTTC
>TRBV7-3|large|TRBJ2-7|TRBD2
CASSLQAGGPSEQYF
TGTGCCAGCAGCTTACAAGCGGGAGGGCCCTCCGAGCAGTACTTC
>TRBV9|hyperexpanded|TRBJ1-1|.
CASSVGPADTEAFF
TGTGCCAGCAGCGTAGGCCCGGCGGACACTGAAGCTTTCTTT
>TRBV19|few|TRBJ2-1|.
CASSIGGQLYNEQFF
TGTGCCAGTAGTATAGGAGGACAGCTTTACAATGAGCAGTTCTTC
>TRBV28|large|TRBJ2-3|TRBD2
CASRPRTSGRATDTQYF
TGTGCCAGCAGACCCCGGACTAGCGGGAGGGCCACAGATACGCAGTATTTT
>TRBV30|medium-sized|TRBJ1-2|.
CAWSVQGINYGYTF
TGTGCCTGGAGTGTCCAGGGGATTAACTATGGCTACACCTTC
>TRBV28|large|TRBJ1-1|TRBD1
CASSLVGQGDTEAFF
TGTGCCAGCAGTTTGGTGGGCCAGGGGGACACTGAAGCTTTCTTT
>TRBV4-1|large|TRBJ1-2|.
CATRATGGGYTF
TGCGCCACCCGAGCGACAGGTGGCGGCTACACCTTC
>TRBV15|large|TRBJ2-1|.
CATSRGPGLLSYNEQFF
TGTGCCACCAGCAGGGGACCGGGGTTATTAAGTTACAATGAGCAGTTCTTC
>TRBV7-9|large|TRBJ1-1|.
CASSLDQTGTEAFF
TGTGCCAGCAGCTTAGATCAAACGGGTACTGAAGCTTTCTTT
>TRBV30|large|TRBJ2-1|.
CAWSGYRESYNEQFF
TGTGCCTGGAGCGGATACAGGGAGTCCTACAATGAGCAGTTCTTC
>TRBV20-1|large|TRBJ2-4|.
CSAGQKNIQYF
TGCAGTGCTGGACAAAAAAACATTCAGTACTTC
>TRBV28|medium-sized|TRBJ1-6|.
CASRTQQLDNSPLHF
TGTGCCAGCAGGACCCAGCAGTTGGATAATTCACCCCTCCACTTT
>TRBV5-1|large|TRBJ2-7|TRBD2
CASSLSPSGSYEQYF
TGCGCCAGCAGCTTGTCCCCTAGCGGATCCTACGAGCAGTACTTC
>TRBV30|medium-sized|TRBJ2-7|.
CAWNSPGTYEQYF
TGTGCCTGGAACTCCCCAGGTACCTACGAGCAGTACTTC
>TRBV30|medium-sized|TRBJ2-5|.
CAWAGGQGGYETQYF
TGTGCCTGGGCCGGGGGGCAGGGTGGCTATGAGACCCAGTACTTC
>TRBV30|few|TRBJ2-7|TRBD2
CAWSYLAGGTYEQYF
TGTGCCTGGAGTTATTTAGCGGGAGGGACCTACGAGCAGTACTTC
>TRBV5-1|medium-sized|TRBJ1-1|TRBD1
CASSIGGGGLQNTEAFF
TGCGCCAGCAGCATAGGGGGCGGGGGACTTCAGAACACTGAAGCTTTCTTT
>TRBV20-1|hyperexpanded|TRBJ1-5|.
CSARMGGSNQPQHF
TGCAGTGCTAGGATGGGGGGAAGCAATCAGCCCCAGCATTTT
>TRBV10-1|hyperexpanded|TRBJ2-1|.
CASLIRVIHNEQFF
TGCGCCAGCTTAATCAGGGTTATACACAATGAGCAGTTCTTC
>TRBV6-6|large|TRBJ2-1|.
CASSLGGALNEQFF
TGTGCCAGCAGTTTGGGCGGGGCCCTCAATGAGCAGTTCTTC
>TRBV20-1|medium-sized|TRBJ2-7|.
CSAKEAAGYEQYF
TGCAGTGCTAAAGAGGCCGCGGGTTACGAGCAGTACTTC
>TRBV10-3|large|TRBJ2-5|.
CAISEPPGLPGGETQYF
TGTGCCATCAGTGAGCCCCCGGGACTCCCGGGCGGTGAGACCCAGTACTTC
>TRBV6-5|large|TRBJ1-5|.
CASSYGGGLQPQHF
TGTGCCAGCAGTTATGGGGGAGGGTTACAGCCCCAGCATTTT
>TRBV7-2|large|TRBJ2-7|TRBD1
CASSLTGVNEQYF
TGTGCCAGCAGCCTAACAGGGGTTAACGAGCAGTACTTC
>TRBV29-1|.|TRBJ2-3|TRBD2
CSVASGRAGDTQYF
TGCAGCGTTGCTAGCGGGAGGGCAGGAGATACGCAGTATTTT
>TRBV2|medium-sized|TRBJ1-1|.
CASSDTLGSLNTEAFF
TGTGCCAGCAGTGACACGTTGGGCAGTTTGAACACTGAAGCTTTCTTT
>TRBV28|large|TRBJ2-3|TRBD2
CASSLSGLGDTDTQYF
TGTGCCAGCAGTTTATCCGGACTAGGAGACACAGATACGCAGTATTTT
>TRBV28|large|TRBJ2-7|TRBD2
CASSFPLAGPLGLAGGYEQYF
TGTGCCAGCAGTTTCCCTTTAGCTGGCCCCCTAGGTCTAGCGGGAGGATACGAGCAGTACTTC
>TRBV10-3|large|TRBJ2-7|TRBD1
CAISGMLGQGTYEQYF
TGTGCCATCAGTGGGATGTTAGGACAGGGGACGTACGAGCAGTACTTC
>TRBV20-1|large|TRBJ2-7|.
CSARPVGLPYEQYF
TGCAGTGCTAGACCCGTGGGGCTCCCCTACGAGCAGTACTTC
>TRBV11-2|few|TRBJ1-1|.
CASSSPLVGNTEAFF
TGTGCCAGCAGCTCCCCCCTGGTCGGAAACACTGAAGCTTTCTTT
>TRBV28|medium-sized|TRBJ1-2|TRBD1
CASSGDRGNYGYTF
TGTGCCAGCAGTGGGGACAGGGGGAACTATGGCTACACCTTC
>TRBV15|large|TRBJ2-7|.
CATSRDISYEQYF
TGTGCCACCAGCAGAGATATCTCCTACGAGCAGTACTTC
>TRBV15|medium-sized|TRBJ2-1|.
CATSKRTIDYNEQFF
TGTGCCACCAGCAAGAGGACCATAGACTACAATGAGCAGTTCTTC
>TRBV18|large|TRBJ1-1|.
CASSPTGNTEAFF
TGTGCCAGCTCACCGACAGGGAACACTGAAGCTTTCTTT
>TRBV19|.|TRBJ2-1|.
CASSIQLNNEQFF
TGTGCCAGTAGTATCCAGCTCAACAATGAGCAGTTCTTC
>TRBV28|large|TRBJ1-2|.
CASSYRSESYGYTF
TGTGCCAGCAGTTACCGCAGCGAGTCGTATGGCTACACCTTC
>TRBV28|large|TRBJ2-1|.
CASSLIPTLRDEQFF
TGTGCCAGCAGTTTAATACCGACCTTGAGGGATGAGCAGTTCTTC
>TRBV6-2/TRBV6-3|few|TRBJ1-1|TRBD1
CASSYSTGQLNTEAFF
TGTGCCAGCAGTTACTCTACGGGACAGCTTAACACTGAAGCTTTCTTT
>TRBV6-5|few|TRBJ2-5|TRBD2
CASSYSRLAGVGTQYF
TGTGCCAGCAGTTACTCGAGACTAGCGGGAGTGGGGACCCAGTACTTC
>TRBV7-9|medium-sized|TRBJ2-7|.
CASSLANSNEQYF
TGTGCCAGCAGCTTAGCCAATTCTAACGAGCAGTACTTC
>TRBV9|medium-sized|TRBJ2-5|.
CASSVGKQGETQYF
TGTGCCAGCAGCGTAGGGAAACAGGGTGAGACCCAGTACTTC
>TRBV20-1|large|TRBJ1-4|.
CSARGGLLQLFF
TGCAGTGCTAGAGGAGGCCTTCTCCAGCTGTTTTTT
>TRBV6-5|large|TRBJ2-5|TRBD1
CASSGQGALGTQYF
TGTGCCAGCTCGGGACAGGGGGCCCTAGGGACCCAGTACTTC
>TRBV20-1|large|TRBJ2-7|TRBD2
CSASIAGHLLEQYF
TGCAGTGCTTCCATAGCGGGCCACCTGCTCGAGCAGTACTTC
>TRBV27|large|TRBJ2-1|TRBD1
CASSRARATGGYNEQFF
TGTGCCAGCAGCCGAGCCCGAGCCACAGGGGGATACAATGAGCAGTTCTTC
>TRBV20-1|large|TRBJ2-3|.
CSARKSLARDLDTQYF
TGCAGTGCTAGAAAAAGTCTAGCGCGTGACCTAGATACGCAGTATTTT
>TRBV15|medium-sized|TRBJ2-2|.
CATSRDRSDGELFF
TGTGCCACCAGCAGAGACAGGTCGGACGGGGAGCTGTTTTTT
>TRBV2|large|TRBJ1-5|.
CASSEALDRYSNQPQHF
TGTGCCAGCAGTGAAGCGCTGGACCGATATAGCAATCAGCCCCAGCATTTT